A selection of T cell receptor beta chains follows, all from one sample in a study of OX40 agonist ivuxolimab in advanced cancers. Sequenced by immunoSEQ multiplex PCR; TCRdb stores in-frame clones only, minus some. The sample carries approximately 38,000 clones, 65% to 90% recorded once. Sequenced here: CD4+ or CD8+ T cells sorted from blood, sampled in a trial of the OX40 agonist ivuxolimab. The receptor set was obtained from an adult with an advanced solid tumor such as melanoma, head and neck, liver or kidney cancer. CDR3s include the opening cysteine and the closing phenylalanine or tryptophan.

TRBJ2-2 | TRBV11-1 | CASSLVENTGELFF
TRBJ2-3 | TRBV7-3 | CASSLTAGGSDTQYF
TRBJ2-1 | TRBV27 | CASTSLAGARNEQFF
TRBJ1-6 | TRBV28 | CASSPTGDNSPLHF
TRBJ1-1 | TRBV30 | CAWSVYGGLNEAFF
TRBJ2-1 | TRBV6-4 | CASSDSSGGANEQFF
TRBJ2-7 | TRBV19 | CASSSQWRVYEQYF
TRBJ1-6 | TRBV6-6 | CASSQAWNSPLHF
TRBJ2-7 | TRBV15 | CATSRAPSTNYEQYF
TRBJ2-2 | TRBV4-1 | CASSLTNTGELFF
. | TRBV5-4 | CASSFLGGVTYEQYF
TRBJ2-5 | TRBV15 | CATSRWPGGETQYF
TRBJ1-1 | TRBV30 | CAWSGDRGPEAFF
TRBJ2-2 | TRBV27 | CASSLVGGPSGELFF
TRBJ1-1 | TRBV6-6 | CASSYGTEAFF
TRBJ1-5 | TRBV7-9 | CASSLGGLGQPQHF
TRBJ2-1 | TRBV27 | CASSYGARNEQFF
TRBJ2-2 | TRBV27 | CASSLSGSSGELFF
TRBJ1-3 | TRBV10-1 | CASSESITETGNTIYF
TRBJ1-2 | TRBV10-2 | CASRTETGSGYTF
TRBJ2-7 | TRBV2 | CASSDRYSYEQYF
TRBJ1-1 | TRBV21-1 | CASSADSLNTEAFF
TRBJ2-3 | TRBV9 | CASSVAGLASWTQYF
TRBJ2-7 | TRBV7-9 | CASSFGTAFYEQYF
TRBJ2-3 | TRBV6-4 | CASSDSVGKRTDTQYF
TRBJ2-1 | TRBV7-9 | CASISGSEQFF
TRBJ2-2 | TRBV5-1 | CASTGGDRPTGELFF
TRBJ2-7 | TRBV7-9 | CASSARTVLSYEQYF
TRBJ2-7 | TRBV25-1 | CASSGQGNHLPEQYF
TRBJ2-1 | TRBV19 | CASSPYSGEDNEQFF
TRBJ2-3 | TRBV7-9 | CASSSDREQDTQYF
TRBJ1-3 | TRBV7-9 | CASSLDRFPGNTIYF
TRBJ2-3 | TRBV9 | CASSVVSGSPDTQYF
TRBJ2-7 | TRBV7-9 | CASSSQQGPLTEQYF
TRBJ2-7 | TRBV30 | CAWSPARLDYEQYF
TRBJ2-5 | TRBV6-1 | CASSDYAAVYLPLQETQYF
TRBJ2-7 | TRBV30 | CAWRGTTHYEQYF
TRBJ2-1 | TRBV19 | CASSRFGQHNEQFF
TRBJ1-5 | TRBV27 | CASSLSFWINQPQHF
TRBJ1-1 | TRBV16 | CASRKRAEGSTEAFF
TRBJ2-1 | TRBV4-1 | CASSQELAGGYNEQFF
TRBJ2-2 | TRBV9 | CASSYRDSTTGELFF